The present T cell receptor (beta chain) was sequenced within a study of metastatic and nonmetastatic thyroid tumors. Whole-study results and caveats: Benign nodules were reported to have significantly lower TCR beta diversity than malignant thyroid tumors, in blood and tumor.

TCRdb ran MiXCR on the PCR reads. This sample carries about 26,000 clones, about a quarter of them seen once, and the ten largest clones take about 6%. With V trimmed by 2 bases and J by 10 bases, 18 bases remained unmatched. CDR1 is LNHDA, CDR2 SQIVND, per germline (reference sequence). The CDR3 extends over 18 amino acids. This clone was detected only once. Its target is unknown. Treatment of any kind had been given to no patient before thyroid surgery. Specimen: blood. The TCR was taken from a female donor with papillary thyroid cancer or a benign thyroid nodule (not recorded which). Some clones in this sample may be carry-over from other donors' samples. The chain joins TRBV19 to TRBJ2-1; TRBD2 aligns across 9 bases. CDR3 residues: CASSIKLAGPLIASEQFF. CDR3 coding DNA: TGTGCCAGTAGTATAAAACTAGCGGGTCCATTAATAGCATCCGAGCAGTTCTTC.